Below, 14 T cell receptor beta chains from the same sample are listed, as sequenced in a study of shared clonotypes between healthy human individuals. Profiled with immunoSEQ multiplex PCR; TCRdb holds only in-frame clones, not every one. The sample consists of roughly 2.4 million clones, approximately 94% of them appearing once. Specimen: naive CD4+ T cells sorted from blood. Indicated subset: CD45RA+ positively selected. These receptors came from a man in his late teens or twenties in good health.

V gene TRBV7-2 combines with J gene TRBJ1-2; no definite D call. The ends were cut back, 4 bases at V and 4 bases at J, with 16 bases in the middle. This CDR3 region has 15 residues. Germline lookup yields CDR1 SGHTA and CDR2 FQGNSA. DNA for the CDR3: TGTGCCAGCAGCTCGTCGGTACCGAGACTCTATGGCTACACCTTC. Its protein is CASSSSVPRLYGYTF.

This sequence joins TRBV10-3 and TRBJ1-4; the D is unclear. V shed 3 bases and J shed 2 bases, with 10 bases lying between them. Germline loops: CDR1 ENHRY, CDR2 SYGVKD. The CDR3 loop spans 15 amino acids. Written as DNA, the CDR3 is TGTGCCATCAGTGACTTAGGAGGGACTAATGAAAAACTGTTTTTT. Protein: CAISDLGGTNEKLFF.

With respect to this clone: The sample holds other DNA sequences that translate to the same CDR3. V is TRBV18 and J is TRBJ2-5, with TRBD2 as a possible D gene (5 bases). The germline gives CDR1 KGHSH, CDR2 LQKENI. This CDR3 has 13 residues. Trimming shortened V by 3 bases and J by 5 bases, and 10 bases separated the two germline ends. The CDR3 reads CASSPTGGETQYF. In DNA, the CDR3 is TGTGCCAGCTCACCCACGGGCGGGGAGACCCAGTACTTC.

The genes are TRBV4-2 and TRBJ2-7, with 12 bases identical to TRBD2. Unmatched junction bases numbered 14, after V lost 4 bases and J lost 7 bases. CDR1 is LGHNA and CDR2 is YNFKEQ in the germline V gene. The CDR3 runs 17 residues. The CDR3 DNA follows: TGTGCCAGCAGCCGTTCGAATCTAGCGGGAGGGCCGGGGGAGCAGTACTTC. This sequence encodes CASSRSNLAGGPGEQYF.

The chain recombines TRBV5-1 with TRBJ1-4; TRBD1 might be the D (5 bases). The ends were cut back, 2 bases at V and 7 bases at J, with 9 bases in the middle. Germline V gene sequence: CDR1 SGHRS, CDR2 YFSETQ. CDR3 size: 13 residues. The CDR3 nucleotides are TGCGCCAGCAGCTTCCCAGGGTCTGAAAAACTGTTTTTT. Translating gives CASSFPGSEKLFF.

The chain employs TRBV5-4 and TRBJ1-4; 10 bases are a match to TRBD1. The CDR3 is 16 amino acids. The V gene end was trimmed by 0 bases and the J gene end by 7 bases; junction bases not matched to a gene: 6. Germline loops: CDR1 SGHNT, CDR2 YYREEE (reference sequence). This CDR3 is CASSLAGQGGREKLFF. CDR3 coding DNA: TGTGCCAGCAGCTTGGCCGGACAGGGGGGTCGTGAAAAACTGTTTTTT.

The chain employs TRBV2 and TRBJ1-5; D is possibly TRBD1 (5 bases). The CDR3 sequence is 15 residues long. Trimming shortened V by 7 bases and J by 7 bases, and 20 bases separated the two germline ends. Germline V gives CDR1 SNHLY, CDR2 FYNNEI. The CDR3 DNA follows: TGTGCCAGCAAAGCCCACACGCAGGGAGGGCAGCCCCAGCATTTT. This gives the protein CASKAHTQGGQPQHF.

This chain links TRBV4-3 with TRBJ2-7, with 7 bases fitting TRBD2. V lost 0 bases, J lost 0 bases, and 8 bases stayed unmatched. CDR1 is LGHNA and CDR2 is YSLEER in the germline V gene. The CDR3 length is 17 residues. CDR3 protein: CASSQDLLAESSYEQYF. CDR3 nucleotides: TGCGCCAGCAGCCAAGATCTGCTAGCGGAATCCTCCTACGAGCAGTACTTC.

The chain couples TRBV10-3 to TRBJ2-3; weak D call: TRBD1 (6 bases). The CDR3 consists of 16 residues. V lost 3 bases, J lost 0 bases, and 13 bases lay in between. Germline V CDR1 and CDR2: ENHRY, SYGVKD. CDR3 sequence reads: CAISDRVGASTDTQYF. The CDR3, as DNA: TGTGCCATCAGTGATCGGGTGGGGGCTAGCACAGATACGCAGTATTTT.

In DNA form, the CDR3 reads TGTGCCAGCAGCTTCGCGGCTGGACCCGGGAATGAGCAGTTCTTC. Protein sequence: CASSFAAGPGNEQFF. This chain connects TRBV7-9 to TRBJ2-1; D gene uncertain. The CDR3 consists of 15 residues. CDR1 is SEHNR, CDR2 FQNEAQ, per germline (reference sequence). The germline V and J ends were trimmed by 3 bases and 7 bases, with 16 bases remaining between them. The complete variable domain, with remaining parts taken from reference TRBV7-9 and TRBJ2-1, reads DTGVSQNPRHKITKRGQNVTFRCDPISEHNRLYWYRQTLGQGPEFLTYFQNEAQLEKSRLLSDRFSAERPKGSFSTLEIQRTEQGDSAMYLCASSFAAGPGNEQFFGPGTRLTVL.

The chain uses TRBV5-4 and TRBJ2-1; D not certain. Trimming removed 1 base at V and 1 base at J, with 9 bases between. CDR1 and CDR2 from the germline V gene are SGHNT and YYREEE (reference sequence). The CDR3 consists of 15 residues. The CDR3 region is CASSLRSWSYNEQFF. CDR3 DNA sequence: TGTGCCAGCAGCTTGCGTTCTTGGTCCTACAATGAGCAGTTCTTC. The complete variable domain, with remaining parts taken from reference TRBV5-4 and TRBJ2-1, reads ETGVTQSPTHLIKTRGQQVTLRCSSQSGHNTVSWYQQALGQGPQFIFQYYREEENGRGNFPPRFSGLQFPNYSSELNVNALELDDSALYLCASSLRSWSYNEQFFGPGTRLTVL.

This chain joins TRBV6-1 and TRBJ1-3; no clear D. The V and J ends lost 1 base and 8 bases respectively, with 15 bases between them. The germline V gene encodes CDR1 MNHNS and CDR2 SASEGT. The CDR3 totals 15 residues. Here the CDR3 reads CASSEEGAKRDTIYF. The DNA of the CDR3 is TGTGCCAGCAGTGAAGAGGGAGCCAAGAGGGACACCATATATTTT.

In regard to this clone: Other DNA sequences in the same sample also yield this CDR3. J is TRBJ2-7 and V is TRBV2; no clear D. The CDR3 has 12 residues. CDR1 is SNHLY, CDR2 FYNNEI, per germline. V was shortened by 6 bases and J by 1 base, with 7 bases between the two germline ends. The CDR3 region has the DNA TGTGCCAGCAGCGCTAGTTCCTACGAGCAGTACTTC. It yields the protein CASSASSYEQYF.

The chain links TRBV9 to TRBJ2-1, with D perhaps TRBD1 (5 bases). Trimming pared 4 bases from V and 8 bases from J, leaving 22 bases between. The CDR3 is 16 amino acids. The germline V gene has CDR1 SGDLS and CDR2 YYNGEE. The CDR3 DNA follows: TGTGCCAGCAGCACCCGACTCCCCGCAGGGCTCCATGAGCAGTTCTTC. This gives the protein CASSTRLPAGLHEQFF. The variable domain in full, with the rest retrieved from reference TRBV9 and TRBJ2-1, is DSGVTQTPKHLITATGQRVTLRCSPRSGDLSVYWYQQSLDQGLQFLIQYYNGEERAKGNILERFSAQQFPDLHSELNLSSLELGDSALYFCASSTRLPAGLHEQFFGPGTRLTVL.